This passage covers 17 T cell receptor beta chains from one sample sequenced in a study of CD8+ T cells in alopecia areata. The treatment is: oral pan-JAK inhibitor, 5-10 mg twice daily. RNA extraction was followed by reverse transcription into cDNA, which acted as the sequencing template. The protocol was immunoSEQ multiplex PCR, while the TCRdb copy is restricted to in-frame clones and leaves out a portion. Of some 170,000 clones in the sample, about three fifths were seen once. The sample was CD4+ T cells sorted from blood, taken at approximately week 60, from a patient treated with tofacitinib. The receptors originated from a human donor with alopecia areata.

This clone was seen only a few times. V usage is TRBV5-1 and J usage is TRBJ2-1; 7 bases are shared with TRBD2. Losses at the gene ends were 1 base for V and 6 bases for J; bases not matched to a gene: 1. This CDR3 spans 13 amino acids. Germline V lookup: CDR1 SGHRS, CDR2 YFSETQ. CDR3 sequence reads: CASSLPGGNEQFF. The CDR3 nucleotides are TGCGCCAGCAGCTTGCCGGGAGGCAATGAGCAGTTCTTC.

This rearrangement joins TRBV30 to TRBJ1-2; D is uncertain. Germline CDR1 GTSNPN, CDR2 SVGIG (reference sequence). Trimming removed 4 bases from V and 5 bases from J, with 14 bases in between. The CDR3 has 13 residues. The CDR3 loop reads CAWTFGPLYGYTF. The CDR3 DNA is TGTGCCTGGACCTTCGGACCGCTATATGGCTACACCTTC.

This clone occurred a few times. V is TRBV15 and J is TRBJ1-2; TRBD1 aligns across 10 bases. Unmatched junction bases numbered 4, after V lost 4 bases and J lost 5 bases. CDR3 length: 14 residues. CDR1 and CDR2 from the germline V gene are LNHNV and YYDKDF (reference sequence). CDR3 loop: CATSTGQGVYGYTF. CDR3 in DNA: TGTGCCACCAGCACAGGACAGGGGGTATATGGCTACACCTTC.

This clone was seen more than once but under ten times. This chain connects TRBV4-1 to TRBJ2-5, with D unresolved. Deletions cut 0 bases from V and 4 bases from J, with 3 bases between. Germline V gene data show CDR1 as MGHRA and CDR2 as YSYEKL. This CDR3 comprises 12 residues. For the CDR3, the DNA is TGCGCCAGCAGCCAAGATTCAGAGACCCAGTACTTC. Translated: CASSQDSETQYF.

This clone was seen more than once but under ten times. V usage is TRBV29-1 and J usage is TRBJ2-7, with D maybe TRBD1 (5 bases). Per germline, CDR1 SQVTM and CDR2 ANQGSEA. CDR3 length equals 13 residues. The V end was cut by 4 bases, the J end by 5 bases, with 15 bases between. The CDR3 protein is CSVGGVLTDEQYF. CDR3 nucleotide sequence: TGCAGCGTTGGGGGCGTCTTGACGGACGAGCAGTACTTC.

The V gene is TRBV13, the J gene TRBJ1-2; 10 bases are shared with TRBD1. The CDR3 length is 17 residues. Trimming removed 4 bases from V and 0 bases from J; junction bases left unmatched: 8. The germline CDR1 and CDR2 sequences are PRHDT and FYEKMQ (reference sequence). The CDR3 spells CASSSRGTGVSNYGYTF. Here the CDR3 DNA reads TGTGCCAGCAGCTCCCGGGGGACAGGGGTCTCTAACTATGGCTACACCTTC.

The rearrangement links TRBV7-2 to TRBJ1-1; D is undetermined. CDR3 length equals 11 residues. The germline CDR1 and CDR2 sequences are SGHTA and FQGNSA. V was trimmed by 2 bases and J by 3 bases, leaving 1 base between them. The CDR3 reads CASSLYTEAFF. As DNA, the CDR3 is TGTGCCAGCAGCTTATACACTGAAGCTTTCTTT.

This clone is a singleton in its sample. The rearrangement uses TRBV30 and TRBJ2-1; the D is unclear. V lost 0 bases to trimming and J lost 5 bases, with 14 bases between them. The CDR3 is 15 amino acids. CDR1 and CDR2 from the germline V gene are GTSNPN and SVGIG (reference sequence). In DNA, the CDR3 is TGTGCCTGGAGTGTACGAGGCGTCGGAAACAATGAGCAGTTCTTC. Its protein is CAWSVRGVGNNEQFF.

The gene calls are TRBV11-2 and TRBJ1-1; no clear D gene. Trimming took off 1 base at V and 3 bases at J, with 6 bases between the two ends. The germline CDR1 and CDR2 sequences are SGHAT and FQNNGV. This CDR3 is 13 amino acids long. CDR3 sequence (DNA): TGTGCCAGCAGCTTAGTTACGTACACTGAAGCTTTCTTT. Protein product: CASSLVTYTEAFF.

This clone was observed a handful of times. This chain links TRBV29-1 with TRBJ2-7, with D perhaps TRBD2 (5 bases). CDR3 length equals 14 residues. Germline lookup yields CDR1 SQVTM and CDR2 ANQGSEA. V was clipped by 2 bases and J by 4 bases, with 15 bases between them. As DNA, the CDR3 is TGCAGCGTTGAAACGGGTTCCGGCGGGTACGAGCAGTACTTC. Its translation: CSVETGSGGYEQYF.

This chain connects TRBV30 to TRBJ2-1, with 11 positions matching TRBD1. CDR3 length equals 15 residues. The ends lost 4 bases at V and 4 bases at J; junction bases unmatched: 6. Germline CDR1 reads GTSNPN; CDR2 reads SVGIG (reference sequence). CDR3 nucleotide sequence: TGTGCCTGGACGAGGGGGACAGGGGGGTACAATGAGCAGTTCTTC. Its translation: CAWTRGTGGYNEQFF.

V usage is TRBV29-1 and J usage is TRBJ1-1; D is unresolved. The CDR3 loop spans 14 amino acids. The V gene's germline CDR1 is SQVTM and CDR2 ANQGSEA. Trimming took off 8 bases at V and 0 bases at J, with 16 bases between the two ends. CDR3 region: CSHLGSAMNTEAFF. The CDR3 DNA sequence: TGCAGCCACCTAGGGTCGGCCATGAACACTGAAGCTTTCTTT.

The CDR3 protein is CAWSVLRTNNEQFF. The DNA for the CDR3 is TGTGCCTGGAGTGTACTCCGGACTAACAATGAGCAGTTCTTC. This chain joins TRBV30 and TRBJ2-1; maybe TRBD2 (6 bases). The ends were cut back, 0 bases at V and 5 bases at J, with 11 bases in the middle. Germline lookup yields CDR1 GTSNPN and CDR2 SVGIG (reference sequence). The CDR3 length is 14 residues.

V and J are TRBV4-1 and TRBJ1-1; D perhaps matches TRBD1 (6 bases). Germline V gene data show CDR1 as MGHRA and CDR2 as YSYEKL. Trimming removed 4 bases at V and 1 base at J, with 22 bases between. The CDR3 runs to 18 residues. The CDR3: CASSLARQATGSNTEAFF. In nucleotides, the CDR3 is TGCGCCAGCAGCCTAGCCCGACAGGCGACAGGATCGAACACTGAAGCTTTCTTT.

This clone appeared a few times. The chain combines TRBV30 with TRBJ1-5; D perhaps matches TRBD1 (5 bases). The CDR3 is 17 amino acids. Germline V gene sequence: CDR1 GTSNPN, CDR2 SVGIG (reference sequence). V shed 1 base and J shed 1 base, with 17 bases lying between them. The CDR3 loop is CAWSGGSLGASNQPQHF. CDR3 DNA sequence: TGTGCCTGGAGTGGGGGGTCCTTAGGGGCCAGCAATCAGCCCCAGCATTTT.

This chain uses TRBV4-2 with TRBJ2-5; 16 bases agree with TRBD2. With V trimmed by 2 bases and J by 5 bases, 5 bases remained unmatched. CDR1 is LGHNA and CDR2 is YNFKEQ in the germline V gene. The CDR3 runs to 17 residues. In DNA form, the CDR3 reads TGTGCCAGCAGCCAACTCGGGACTAGCGGGGGGGCGGAGACCCAGTACTTC. This translates into CASSQLGTSGGAETQYF.

The table lists this clone with a few counts. The V gene is TRBV30, the J gene TRBJ1-1; no definite D call. The CDR3 is 13 residues long. The germline V and J ends were trimmed by 4 bases and 6 bases, with 15 bases remaining between them. Germline V gene sequence: CDR1 GTSNPN, CDR2 SVGIG (reference sequence). CDR3 bases: TGTGCCTGGATTCCAACCGGCCGTTCTGAAGCTTTCTTT. As protein: CAWIPTGRSEAFF.